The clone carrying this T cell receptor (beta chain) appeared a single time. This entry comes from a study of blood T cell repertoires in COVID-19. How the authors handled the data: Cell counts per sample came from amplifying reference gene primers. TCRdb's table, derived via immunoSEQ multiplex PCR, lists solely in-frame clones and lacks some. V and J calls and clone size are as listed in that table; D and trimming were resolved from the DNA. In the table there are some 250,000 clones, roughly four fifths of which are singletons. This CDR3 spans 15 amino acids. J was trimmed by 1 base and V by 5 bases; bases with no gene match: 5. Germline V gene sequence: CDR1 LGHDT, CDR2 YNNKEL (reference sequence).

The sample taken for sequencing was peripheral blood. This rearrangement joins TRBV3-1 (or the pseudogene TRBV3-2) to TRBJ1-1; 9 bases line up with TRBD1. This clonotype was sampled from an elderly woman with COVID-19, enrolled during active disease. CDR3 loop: CASSYRDRANTEAFF. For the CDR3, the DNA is TGTGCCAGCAGCTACCGGGACAGGGCGAACACTGAAGCTTTCTTT.